One sample yielded the 15 T cell receptor beta chains listed below, sequenced in a study of PD-L1 blockade in urothelial cancer (dated by TCRdb to the late 2010s). Receptor amplification or capture employed the immunoSEQ multiplex PCR assay. Entries here come from immuneACCESS through TCRdb and include only in-frame sequences with V and J called. Some clones fail to appear in such tables; in the studies checked, an unresolved V gene covers under half of the shortfall, and the cause of the remainder is unknown. The sample yields tens of thousands of clones; almost 90% were counted once. About 1.6% of the sample comes from the top ten. The time point label, as the study defines it: pretreatment peripheral blood. The sample was PBMCs, taken around atezolizumab (anti-PD-L1) treatment. Source of these receptors: a man aged 60 to 75 with urothelial cancer.

This rearrangement joins TRBV10-3 to TRBJ1-1, with 11 positions matching TRBD1. Germline V CDR1 and CDR2: ENHRY, SYGVKD. The CDR3 contains 14 residues. V lost 5 bases and J lost 8; bases outside the gene matches: 7. The DNA for the CDR3 is TGTGCCATCAGTCGGACAGGGGGCGAGTTGGAAGCTTTCTTT. Translating gives CAISRTGGELEAFF.

This chain connects TRBV10-2 to TRBJ2-3; the match to TRBD2 covers 12 bases. The V segment lost 5 bases and the J segment 0 bases; nucleotides outside the gene matches: 3. The CDR3 is 16 amino acids. CDR1 WSHSY and CDR2 SAAADI come from the germline V gene. The CDR3 DNA sequence: TGCGCCAGCAGTTCTAGCGGGAGGGCTAGCACAGATACGCAGTATTTT. Translated: CASSSSGRASTDTQYF.

The chain joins TRBV4-3 to TRBJ1-2; D is unresolved. The CDR3 length is 14 residues. Germline V lookup: CDR1 LGHNA, CDR2 YSLEER. Trimming removed 0 bases from V and 4 bases from J, with 9 bases in between. CDR3 sequence reads: CASSQEAGLYGYTF. The CDR3, as DNA: TGCGCCAGCAGCCAAGAGGCGGGCCTCTATGGCTACACCTTC.

V usage is TRBV5-1 and J usage is TRBJ2-1, with D perhaps TRBD1 (5 bases). V lost 5 bases and J 4 bases, leaving 10 bases between the germline ends. This CDR3 has 13 amino acids. From germline, CDR1 is SGHRS and CDR2 YFSETQ. The CDR3 region has the DNA TGCGCCAGCAGAGGGGATGAATACAATGAGCAGTTCTTC. It specifies CASRGDEYNEQFF.

J is TRBJ1-4 and V is TRBV5-8, with unresolved D. CDR3 length equals 17 residues. Per germline, CDR1 SGHTS and CDR2 YDEGEE. Between the trimmed V and J ends, which lost 0 bases and 2 bases, there was a span of 14 bases. The CDR3 DNA sequence: TGTGCCAGCAGCTTGGGGATAGGAGGAGCGACTAATGAAAAACTGTTTTTT. It specifies CASSLGIGGATNEKLFF.

This rearrangement joins TRBV28 to TRBJ1-2; D perhaps matches TRBD1 (5 bases). Germline CDR1 reads MDHEN; CDR2 reads SYDVKM. With 6 bases removed from V and 5 bases from J, the gap between germline ends came to 13 bases. CDR3 length: 13 amino acids. The CDR3 is CASSPGMGYGYTF. CDR3 DNA: TGTGCCAGCAGCCCAGGGATGGGGTATGGCTACACCTTC.

This clone was detected only a few times. The DNA of the CDR3 is TGTGCCAGCAGCGTAGGTGGCTCGGGGGGCTACACCTTC. Residues: CASSVGGSGGYTF. The J gene is TRBJ1-2, the V gene TRBV9; unclear D gene. Germline V gene data show CDR1 as SGDLS and CDR2 as YYNGEE. There are 13 residues in the CDR3. The V end was cut by 0 bases, the J end by 8 bases, with 11 bases between.

The chain links TRBV27 to TRBJ2-2; the D gene is possibly TRBD1 (6 bases). The CDR3 has 15 residues. The germline CDR1 and CDR2 sequences are MNHEY and SMNVEV (reference sequence). V was trimmed by 2 bases and J by 7 bases, leaving 14 bases between them. The CDR3 reads CASSLRRTDFGELFF. The CDR3 nucleotides read TGTGCCAGCAGTTTACGTCGGACAGATTTCGGGGAGCTGTTTTTT.

This chain uses TRBV18 with TRBJ2-7; 13 positions match TRBD2. CDR1 and CDR2 from the germline V gene are KGHSH and LQKENI. V trimming: 3 bases; J trimming: 7 bases; junction bases outside the gene matches: 15. CDR3 length: 18 amino acids. This CDR3 reads CASSPTGTSGAGAPEQYF. The CDR3 DNA reads as TGTGCCAGCTCACCTACCGGGACTAGCGGGGCTGGAGCTCCGGAGCAGTACTTC.

This clone was detected once. The J gene is TRBJ1-5, the V gene TRBV6-1; unclear D gene. V dropped 3 bases and J dropped 4 bases, with 19 bases sitting between them. Germline V gene data show CDR1 as MNHNS and CDR2 as SASEGT. The CDR3 is 17 amino acids. Here the CDR3 reads CASSEIGGRIGNQPQHF. CDR3 nucleotides: TGTGCCAGCAGTGAGATAGGAGGGCGGATCGGGAATCAGCCCCAGCATTTT.

Turning to this clone: At the DNA level, this CDR3 is encoded by other sequences in the same sample as well. The chain has TRBV5-1 and TRBJ2-1, with 7 bases identical to TRBD1. Per the germline V gene, CDR1 is SGHRS and CDR2 is YFSETQ. Trimming took 0 bases from V and 0 from J; bases not matched to a gene: 0. CDR3 length: 15 amino acids. CDR3 coding DNA: TGCGCCAGCAGCTTGGGGACAGGCTCCTACAATGAGCAGTTCTTC. Translated: CASSLGTGSYNEQFF.

This chain joins TRBV19 and TRBJ2-1, with D possibly TRBD1 on 6 matching bases. CDR3 length: 16 residues. Deletions cut 4 bases from V and 3 bases from J, with 16 bases between. Germline V gene data show CDR1 as LNHDA and CDR2 as SQIVND (reference sequence). The CDR3 loop is CASSTRQGGNYNEQFF. Written as DNA, the CDR3 is TGTGCCAGTAGTACCCGACAAGGGGGAAACTACAATGAGCAGTTCTTC.

A remark on this clone: The sample holds other DNA sequences that translate to the same CDR3. This sequence joins TRBV5-4 and TRBJ1-2; 10 bases align to TRBD1. CDR3 size: 15 residues. Trimming took 4 bases from V and 3 from J; bases not matched to a gene: 6. CDR1 is SGHNT and CDR2 is YYREEE in the germline V gene (reference sequence). This CDR3 reads CASSPRDRGDYGYTF. CDR3 nucleotides: TGTGCCAGCAGCCCCCGGGACAGGGGAGACTATGGCTACACCTTC.

The chain employs TRBV6-1 and TRBJ1-4; 7 bases line up with TRBD1. CDR1 and CDR2 from the germline V gene are MNHNS and SASEGT. CDR3 length: 16 amino acids. V shed 4 bases, J shed 8 bases, and the junction held 13 bases outside the gene matches. CDR3 DNA sequence: TGTGCCAGCAGTGCTTACGGGACAGCTCTTGTCGAAAAACTGTTTTTT. Amino acids: CASSAYGTALVEKLFF.

CDR3 residues: CASSVDRGSYNEQFF. The CDR3 DNA reads TGTGCCAGCAGCGTCGACAGAGGCTCCTACAATGAGCAGTTCTTC. This chain uses TRBV9 with TRBJ2-1; maybe TRBD1 (5 bases). V shed 2 bases and J shed 0 bases, with 9 bases lying between them. CDR3 length equals 15 residues. The germline gives CDR1 SGDLS, CDR2 YYNGEE.